Following are 21 T cell receptor beta chains from one sample sequenced in a study of monozygotic twins with inflammatory bowel disease. TCRdb re-called the 5' RACE reads and gives one entry per CDR3 protein, without DNA. This sample's table has 140,000 to 150,000 distinct CDR3 sequences. Sequenced: blood. The receptors were gathered from a human donor with ulcerative colitis or Crohn's disease, or a healthy co-twin of an affected twin (not recorded which).

The chain links TRBV6-5 to TRBJ1-3. The V gene's germline CDR1 is MNHEY and CDR2 SVGAGI. This CDR3 has 16 residues. The CDR3 sequence: CASSYSKNLGENTIYF.

This chain links TRBV20-1 with TRBJ2-7; checking the TCRdb D call of TRBD1 is not possible without DNA. Germline CDR1 DFQATT, CDR2 SNEGSKA (reference sequence). The CDR3 totals 14 residues. The CDR3 spells CSAPRAVSSYEQYF.

The chain joins TRBV10-3 to TRBJ2-1; the D call of TRBD1 rests on TCRdb alone, since no DNA is present to check it. The V gene's germline CDR1 is ENHRY and CDR2 SYGVKD. The CDR3 runs to 13 residues. The CDR3 sequence: CATSGLRGDEQFF.

The chain is built from TRBV29-1 and TRBJ1-1. Looked up from germline, CDR1 is SQVTM and CDR2 is ANQGSEA. The CDR3 totals 13 residues. This CDR3 reads CSVAPQRNTEAFF.

The chain couples TRBV12-3 or TRBV12-4 to TRBJ1-6; TCRdb designates TRBD1, a call that cannot be tested without DNA. The CDR3 sequence is 15 residues long. The CDR3: CASRSPSSYNSSLHF.

The rearrangement links TRBV11-1 to TRBJ1-1; the D gene TCRdb calls, TRBD1, cannot be checked with no DNA. Germline lookup yields CDR1 SGHAT and CDR2 FQDESV (reference sequence). The CDR3 consists of 19 residues. CDR3 in amino acids: CASSLSGQGGPSGNTEAFF.

The chain couples TRBV20-1 to TRBJ2-2; the TRBD2 assignment by TCRdb is unverifiable without DNA. Germline CDR1 is DFQATT and CDR2 is SNEGSKA (reference sequence). This CDR3 has 17 amino acids. CDR3 in amino acids: CSAPGTSQGIDTGELFF.

The chain recombines TRBV5-4 with TRBJ2-3; TCRdb reports TRBD1, a call that lacks DNA to check it against. The germline gives CDR1 SGHNT, CDR2 YYREEE (reference sequence). The CDR3 has 16 residues. CDR3 residues: CASSLKLGTSADTQYF.

The chain couples TRBV20-1 to TRBJ2-2; TCRdb proposes TRBD2, but this gene call is untestable without DNA. CDR3 length equals 15 residues. Germline V gene sequence: CDR1 DFQATT, CDR2 SNEGSKA (reference sequence). CDR3 sequence reads: CSAPGGSLNTGELFF.

The chain links TRBV5-6 to TRBJ1-5; absent DNA, TCRdb's TRBD1 call cannot be checked. This CDR3 is built from 15 residues. CDR1 is SGHDT, CDR2 YYEEEE, per germline. CDR3 in amino acids: CASSQGSRSNQPQHF.

V gene TRBV5-1 combines with J gene TRBJ2-3. Germline CDR1 and CDR2: SGHRS and YFSETQ. The CDR3 is 15 residues long. CDR3 sequence reads: CASRFEGASTDTQYF.

The chain uses TRBV28 and TRBJ2-7; the TCRdb D gene call, TRBD2, has no DNA to confirm it. The CDR3 contains 13 residues. Germline CDR1 is MDHEN and CDR2 is SYDVKM. The CDR3 reads CASSRASGYEQYF.

This chain uses TRBV12-3 or TRBV12-4 with TRBJ2-1. The CDR3 is made up of 12 amino acids. The CDR3 loop reads CASSPLADEQFF.

The chain couples TRBV20-1 to TRBJ2-1. The CDR3 is 15 residues long. Germline V gives CDR1 DFQATT, CDR2 SNEGSKA (reference sequence). The CDR3: CSASRWTASYNEQFF.

The chain links TRBV6-2 or TRBV6-3 to TRBJ1-2; TCRdb selects TRBD1, and the lack of DNA leaves this call unchecked. The CDR3 is 14 amino acids. Germline V gene lookup returns CDR1 MNHEY and CDR2 SVGEGT. CDR3 in amino acids: CASSYSGTAYGYTF.

This chain joins TRBV12-3 or TRBV12-4 and TRBJ2-1; there is no DNA to check the TCRdb D call of TRBD2. This CDR3 has 14 residues. This CDR3 is CASRSGISNNEQFF.

The V gene is TRBV5-4, the J gene TRBJ2-2; TCRdb names TRBD2, which stays unverified in the absence of DNA. The V gene's germline CDR1 is SGHNT and CDR2 YYREEE (reference sequence). The CDR3 extends over 20 amino acids. CDR3 residues: CASSSGFGLQSGRYSGELFF.

V and J are TRBV3-1 and TRBJ2-2. From germline, CDR1 is LGHDT and CDR2 YNNKEL (reference sequence). The CDR3 is made up of 14 amino acids. CDR3 sequence reads: CASSQGWDTGELFF. The whole variable domain, remainder taken from reference TRBV3-1 and TRBJ2-2, is DTAVSQTPKYLVTQMGNDKSIKCEQNLGHDTMYWYKQDSKKFLKIMFSYNNKELIINETVPNRFSPKSPDKAHLNLHINSLELGDSAVYFCASSQGWDTGELFFGEGSRLTVL.

V is TRBV5-5 and J is TRBJ1-5; TCRdb picks TRBD1, but there is no DNA to check that call. The CDR3 totals 15 residues. Germline CDR1 and CDR2: SGHKS and YYEKEE (reference sequence). The CDR3 is CASSPSDRGDWPQHF. Together with reference TRBV5-5 and TRBJ1-5, the CDR3 gives the full variable domain: DAGVTQSPTHLIKTRGQQVTLRCSPISGHKSVSWYQQVLGQGPQFIFQYYEKEERGRGNFPDRFSARQFPNYSSELNVNALLLGDSALYLCASSPSDRGDWPQHFGDGTRLSIL.

The chain uses TRBV5-1 and TRBJ2-2; the TCRdb call, TRBD2, lacks DNA for checking. This CDR3 is 16 amino acids long. CDR1 and CDR2 (germline): SGHRS, YFSETQ. The CDR3 region is CASRDSSGSLDGELFF.

This chain joins TRBV5-1 and TRBJ1-6; with no DNA, the TCRdb D assignment of TRBD1 cannot be verified. Germline values: CDR1 SGHRS, CDR2 YFSETQ. The CDR3 is 15 residues long. Here the CDR3 reads CASSHPGQEASPLHF. The complete variable domain, with remaining parts taken from reference TRBV5-1 and TRBJ1-6, reads KAGVTQTPRYLIKTRGQQVTLSCSPISGHRSVSWYQQTPGQGLQFLFEYFSETQRNKGNFPGRFSGRQFSNSRSEMNVSTLELGDSALYLCASSHPGQEASPLHFGNGTRLTVT.